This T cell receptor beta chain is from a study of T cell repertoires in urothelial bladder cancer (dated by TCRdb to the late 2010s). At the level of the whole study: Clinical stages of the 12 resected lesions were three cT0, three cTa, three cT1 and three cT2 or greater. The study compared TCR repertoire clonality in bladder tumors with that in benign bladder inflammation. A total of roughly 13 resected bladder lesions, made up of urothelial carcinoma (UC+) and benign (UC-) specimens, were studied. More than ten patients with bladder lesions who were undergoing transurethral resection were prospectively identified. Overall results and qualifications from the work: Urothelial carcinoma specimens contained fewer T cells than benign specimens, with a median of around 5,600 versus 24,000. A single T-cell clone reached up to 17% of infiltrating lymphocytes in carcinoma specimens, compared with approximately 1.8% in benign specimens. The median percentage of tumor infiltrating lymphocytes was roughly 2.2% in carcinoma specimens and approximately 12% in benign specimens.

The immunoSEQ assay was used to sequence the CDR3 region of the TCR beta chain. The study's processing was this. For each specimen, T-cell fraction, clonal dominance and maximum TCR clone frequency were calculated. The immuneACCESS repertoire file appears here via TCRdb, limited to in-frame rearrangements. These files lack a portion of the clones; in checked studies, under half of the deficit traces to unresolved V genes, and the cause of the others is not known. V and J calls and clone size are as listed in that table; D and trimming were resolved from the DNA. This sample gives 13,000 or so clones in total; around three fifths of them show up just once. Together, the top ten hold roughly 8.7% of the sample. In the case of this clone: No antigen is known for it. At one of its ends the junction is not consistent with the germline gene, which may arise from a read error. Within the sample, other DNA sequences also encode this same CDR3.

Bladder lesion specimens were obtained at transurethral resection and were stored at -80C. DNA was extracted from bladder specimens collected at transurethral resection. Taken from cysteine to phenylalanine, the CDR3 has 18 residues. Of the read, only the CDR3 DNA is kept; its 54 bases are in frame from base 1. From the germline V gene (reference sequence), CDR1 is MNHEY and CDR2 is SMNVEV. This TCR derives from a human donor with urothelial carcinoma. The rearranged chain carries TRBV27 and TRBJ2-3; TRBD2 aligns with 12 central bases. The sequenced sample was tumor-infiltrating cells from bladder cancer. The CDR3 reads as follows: CASSPRVGLAGGRDTQYF. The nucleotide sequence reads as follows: TGTGCTAGCAGTCCCAGGGTCGGGCTAGCGGGGGGGCGGGATACGCAGTATTTT.